A selection of T cell receptor beta chains follows, all from one sample in a study of shared clonotypes between healthy human individuals. Assay used: immunoSEQ multiplex PCR; TCRdb lists only in-frame clones, some missing. The sample carries 2 million to 2.5 million clones, more than 80% recorded once. The specimen was naive CD4+ T cells from PBMCs. Receptors were obtained from a man between 18 and 35 years old in good health. Some clones in this sample may be carry-over from other donors' samples. Each CDR3 is given with its conserved first and last residue. D genes are given only for firm matches. Some rows mark clone size as missing; the rest say once, few, many or name a class of expanded clone.

D gene,clone size,J gene,V gene,CDR3 protein,CDR3 DNA
NA,NA,TRBJ2-5,TRBV5-1,CASSPSLGMVQQETQYF,TGCGCCAGCAGCCCAAGCTTGGGGATGGTACAACAAGAGACCCAGTACTTC
NA,NA,TRBJ2-1,TRBV29-1,CSVEGGREYNEQFF,TGCAGCGTTGAAGGAGGCAGGGAGTACAATGAGCAGTTCTTC
TRBD2,NA,TRBJ2-3,TRBV19,CASSPRTSGRPDTQYF,TGTGCCAGTAGTCCCCGGACTAGCGGGAGACCAGATACGCAGTATTTT
NA,NA,TRBJ1-2,TRBV5-1,CASSPTPWGDYGYTF,TGCGCCAGCAGCCCCACCCCTTGGGGGGACTATGGCTACACCTTC
TRBD2,NA,TRBJ2-5,TRBV7-6,CASSLAPPRPSGSETQYF,TGTGCCAGCAGCTTAGCTCCCCCCCGGCCTAGCGGGAGTGAGACCCAGTACTTC
TRBD1,NA,TRBJ2-1,TRBV6-6,CATRVGQGKRDEQFF,TGTGCCACCAGGGTGGGACAGGGCAAACGGGATGAGCAGTTCTTC
NA,NA,TRBJ2-6,TRBV14,CASSQARVLITSGANVLTF,TGTGCCAGCAGCCAAGCCAGGGTCCTAATAACCTCTGGGGCCAACGTCCTGACTTTC
NA,NA,TRBJ1-1,TRBV11-3,CASSLGRSEAFF,TGTGCCAGCAGCTTAGGGCGATCTGAAGCTTTCTTT
TRBD1,NA,TRBJ2-5,TRBV28,CASTQTGAAETQYF,TGTGCCAGCACCCAGACAGGGGCGGCGGAGACCCAGTACTTC
NA,once,TRBJ2-1,TRBV19,CASSIWSLVRGNNEQFF,TGTGCCAGTAGTATTTGGTCTCTCGTTCGGGGGAACAATGAGCAGTTCTTC
NA,once,TRBJ2-2,TRBV4-1,CASSHLQGRDTGELFF,TGCGCCAGCAGCCACCTGCAGGGGCGAGACACCGGGGAGCTGTTTTTT
NA,NA,TRBJ2-6,TRBV2,CATMSSSGANVLTF,TGTGCCACCATGTCAAGCTCTGGGGCCAACGTCCTGACTTTC
NA,NA,TRBJ2-1,TRBV7-9,CASRGKGYNEQFF,TGTGCCAGCAGAGGGAAGGGGTACAATGAGCAGTTCTTC
NA,NA,TRBJ2-7,TRBV19,CASSIRVGKTYEQYF,TGTGCCAGTAGTATAAGGGTAGGCAAGACCTACGAGCAGTACTTC
TRBD2,NA,TRBJ2-7,TRBV28,CASSPPGLAANSYEQYF,TGTGCCAGCAGTCCTCCGGGACTAGCAGCCAACTCCTACGAGCAGTACTTC
TRBD2,NA,TRBJ2-7,TRBV7-9,CASSPSGGSYEQYF,TGTGCCAGCAGCCCAAGCGGGGGCTCCTACGAGCAGTATTTC
TRBD1,NA,TRBJ2-2,TRBV15,CATSRDRGLNTGELFF,TGTGCCACCAGCAGAGACAGGGGGCTGAACACCGGGGAGCTGTTTTTT
NA,NA,TRBJ2-7,TRBV7-9,CASSLEGRGRAYEQYF,TGTGCCAGCAGCTTAGAGGGCAGGGGTCGGGCCTACGAGCAGTACTTC
NA,NA,TRBJ2-4,TRBV7-2,CASSLSDIQYF,TGTGCCAGCAGCTTATCGGACATTCAGTACTTC
NA,NA,TRBJ1-2,TRBV6-4,CASRAGGGYTF,TGTGCCAGCAGAGCCGGAGGGGGCTACACCTTC